This is a list of T cell receptor beta chains from one sample in a study of CD8+ T cells in alopecia areata. The data were produced by immunoSEQ multiplex PCR, yet TCRdb's version contains in-frame clones alone and is incomplete. The data hold about 97,000 clones, with approximately 42% observed a single time. The sequencing sample was made of CD4+ T cells sorted from blood. The receptors come from a human donor with alopecia areata. The CDR3 runs from the conserved cysteine through the conserved F or W. The order of the fields is V gene, J gene, D gene, clone size, CDR3 DNA, CDR3 protein. A D gene is named only where the DNA matches it firmly. Clone size is shown for a subset of rows, as once, few, many or a class of expanded clone.

>TRBV5-6|TRBJ1-2|TRBD1|.
TGTGCCAGCAGCTCAGCCGGGACAGGACCCTATGGCTACACCTTC
CASSSAGTGPYGYTF
>TRBV30|TRBJ2-2|TRBD1|.
TGTGCCTGGAGTGTATTCAGGGGGCGAAACACCGGGGAGCTGTTTTTT
CAWSVFRGRNTGELFF
>TRBV15|TRBJ1-3|TRBD1|few
TGTGCCACCAGCAGGGACAGGGGCGCCGGAAACACCATATATTTT
CATSRDRGAGNTIYF
>TRBV6-5|TRBJ1-6|.|.
TGTGCCAGCAGTTATACCGGGGGGTTTCGTAATTCACCCCTCCACTTT
CASSYTGGFRNSPLHF
>TRBV30|TRBJ2-2|.|.
TGTGCCTGGAATCGGTATACCACCGGGGAGCTGTTTTTT
CAWNRYTTGELFF
>TRBV15|TRBJ2-2|.|few
TGTGCCACCAGCAGAAAGGACACAGCAGTCGGGGAGCTGTTTTTT
CATSRKDTAVGELFF
>TRBV29-1|TRBJ2-2|TRBD2|few
TGCAGCGGTAGGACTAGCGGGGCCGGGGAGCTGTTTTTT
CSGRTSGAGELFF
>TRBV19|TRBJ1-2|.|.
TGTGCCACCCGAATCGGACAGAGCGCCTCCGGCTACACCTTC
CATRIGQSASGYTF
>TRBV29-1|TRBJ2-3|.|few
TGCAGCGTGAGAGCGGGCGAGAGCACAGATACGCAGTATTTT
CSVRAGESTDTQYF
>TRBV4-1|TRBJ1-5|TRBD1|once
TGCGCCAGCAGCCAAGATCGACGGGGACAGCCCCGGCATTTT
CASSQDRRGQPRHF
>TRBV29-1|TRBJ2-3|.|.
TGCAGCGTTGAATCCCGGCGGGACTTAGATACGCAGTATTTT
CSVESRRDLDTQYF
>TRBV30|TRBJ1-4|TRBD1|.
TGTGCCTGGAGCCTCGGGACAGGGGCAACTAATGAAAAACTGTTTTTT
CAWSLGTGATNEKLFF
>TRBV5-1|TRBJ2-2|.|.
TGCGCCAGCAGCTTGGCGGCTGCCTTTGACGGGGAGCTGTTTTTT
CASSLAAAFDGELFF
>TRBV5-8|TRBJ2-5|.|once
TGTGCCAGCAGCTTTGGTGCCGAACCCGGCTGGGAGACCCAGTACTTC
CASSFGAEPGWETQYF
>TRBV2|TRBJ1-4|.|.
TGTGCCAGCAGTGGCCCGGCAACTAATGAAAAACTGTTTTTT
CASSGPATNEKLFF
>TRBV2|TRBJ2-5|.|few
TGTGCCAGCAGTGTAAAGACCCAGTACTTC
CASSVKTQYF
>TRBV5-6|TRBJ2-3|.|.
TGTGCCAGCAGCTCCAGTGTAGATACGCAGTATTTT
CASSSSVDTQYF
>TRBV6-5|TRBJ2-3|.|.
TGTGCCAGCAGTTACTTGGCAAAAGGATATACGCAGTATTTT
CASSYLAKGYTQYF
>TRBV20-1|TRBJ1-1|.|once
TGCAGTGCTAGAGATACCTCTGAAGCTTTCTTT
CSARDTSEAFF
>TRBV7-2|TRBJ2-3|.|.
TGTGCCAGCACCCAGGCCCCAGATACGCAGTATTTT
CASTQAPDTQYF
>TRBV29-1|TRBJ1-1|.|few
TGCAGCGTTGAAGATTTTTTTGGGAAGGGTTTCGGCACTGAAGCTTTCTTT
CSVEDFFGKGFGTEAFF
>TRBV4-3|TRBJ2-7|.|.
TGCGCCAGCAGCCCCCGTCTAAGCTCCTACGAGCAGTACTTC
CASSPRLSSYEQYF
>TRBV2|TRBJ2-1|.|few
TGTGCCAGCAGTGATTTGGGCAGGAGTCAAATCAATGAGCAGTTCTTC
CASSDLGRSQINEQFF
>TRBV5-1|TRBJ2-5|.|.
TGCGCCAGCAGCTTAAGAGTTGCGGGGGAGACCCAGTACTTC
CASSLRVAGETQYF
>TRBV5-1|TRBJ1-2|.|.
TGCGCCAGCAGCTTCGACAGTAACTATGGCTACACCTTC
CASSFDSNYGYTF
>TRBV4-1|TRBJ2-1|.|.
TGCGCCAGCAGCCCTCAGACTAGTTTTGAGCAGTTCTTC
CASSPQTSFEQFF
>TRBV6-5|TRBJ2-2|.|.
TGTGCCAGCAGTTACTCGAGGAGGAGTCCCGGGGAGCTGTTTTTT
CASSYSRRSPGELFF
>TRBV30|TRBJ2-7|.|.
TGTGCCTGGAGTGTCAGTACCTACGAGCAGTACTTC
CAWSVSTYEQYF
>TRBV10-3|TRBJ2-5|TRBD2|.
TGTGCCATCAGTGAGTCTCTAGCGGGAGAGACCCAGTACTTC
CAISESLAGETQYF
>TRBV5-4|TRBJ2-5|.|.
TGTGCCAGCAGCAGGACAGTCTCCTCCTTAACAGAGACCCAGTACTTC
CASSRTVSSLTETQYF
>TRBV4-2|TRBJ2-7|.|medium-sized
TGTGCCAGCAGCCAAGCCGACCAGGGATCTGCCTACGAGCAGTACTTC
CASSQADQGSAYEQYF
>TRBV5-1|TRBJ2-5|.|.
TGCGCCAGCAGCTTGGAGCGACCCCCGCGAGAAGAGACCCAGTACTTC
CASSLERPPREETQYF
>TRBV6-5|TRBJ1-5|TRBD1|.
TGTGCCAGCACCTTAAGACAGGGAGATCAGCCCCAGCATTTT
CASTLRQGDQPQHF
>TRBV15|TRBJ1-4|.|.
TGTGCCACCAGCAGGGCGATGGGGAGGGGAGAAGAAAAACTGTTTTTT
CATSRAMGRGEEKLFF
>TRBV7-2|TRBJ2-6|.|.
TGTGCCAGCAGCTTAGTTCACAGTTCCTCTGGGGCCAACGTCCTGACTTTC
CASSLVHSSSGANVLTF
>TRBV30|TRBJ2-7|TRBD2|.
TGTGCCTGGAGGGAAATGGAGATAGCGGGAGGATCCTACGAGCAGTACTTC
CAWREMEIAGGSYEQYF
>TRBV29-1|TRBJ1-4|.|few
TGCAGCGCTAGAAGTCTTAATGAAAAACTGTTTTTT
CSARSLNEKLFF
>TRBV5-1|TRBJ2-2|.|few
TGCGCCAGCAGCTTTGACCACGGGGAGCTGTTTTTT
CASSFDHGELFF
>TRBV15|TRBJ2-1|.|once
TGTGCCACCGCCCCGACAGTCATCAATGAGCAGTTCTTC
CATAPTVINEQFF
>TRBV7-2|TRBJ2-5|TRBD2|.
TGTGCCAGCAGCCCAACACTAGCGTTTAGCCAAGAGACCCAGTACTTC
CASSPTLAFSQETQYF
>TRBV7-2|TRBJ2-5|TRBD2|.
TGTGCCAGCAGCTATCGGACTAGCGATTTTGAGACCCAGTACTTC
CASSYRTSDFETQYF
>TRBV5-1|TRBJ1-6|TRBD1|.
TGCGCCAGCAGCTTGACAGGGGCGAACCGTTCACCCCTCCACTTT
CASSLTGANRSPLHF
>TRBV7-9|TRBJ2-7|.|.
TGTGCCAGCAGAAGTTCAGGGTACGAGCAGTACTTC
CASRSSGYEQYF
>TRBV28|TRBJ2-4|.|.
TGTGCCAGCAGTTTTGGTCGTGAGGGGGCCAAAAACATTCAGTACTTC
CASSFGREGAKNIQYF
>TRBV7-2|TRBJ2-3|.|many
TGTGCCAGCAGCTTAGCGCATGTCAGGGGGGGGACAGATACGCAGTATTTT
CASSLAHVRGGTDTQYF
>TRBV30|TRBJ1-1|.|.
TGTGCCTGGGCCCGACAGCACCTAAGGCAAATGAACACTGAAGCTTTCTTT
CAWARQHLRQMNTEAFF
>TRBV5-6|TRBJ2-5|TRBD2|.
TGTGCCAGCAGCTTAGTCTCCAGCGGGAGGCTAGAGACCCAGTACTTC
CASSLVSSGRLETQYF
>TRBV5-6|TRBJ2-3|TRBD1|few
TGTGCCAGCAGACCGACAGGGAGCACAGATACGCAGTATTTT
CASRPTGSTDTQYF
>TRBV7-8|TRBJ1-4|.|.
TGTGCCAGCAGCTTAGCCGGTTATGGAGAAAAACTGTTTTTT
CASSLAGYGEKLFF
>TRBV10-3|TRBJ2-7|.|few
TGTGCCATCAGGGGGACCGAAACCTACGAGCAGTACTTC
CAIRGTETYEQYF
>TRBV6-5|TRBJ2-2|.|.
TGTGCCAGCAGGACCGACAGGAGGGGAACCGGGGAGCTGTTTTTT
CASRTDRRGTGELFF
>TRBV5-4|TRBJ1-1|.|.
TGTGCCAGCAGCTTGGAATCTTCTTCGACTGAAGCTTTCTTT
CASSLESSSTEAFF
>TRBV7-2|TRBJ1-1|.|few
TGTGCCAGCAGCCGAAGGACGGACGCTGAAGCTTTCTTT
CASSRRTDAEAFF
>TRBV7-9|TRBJ2-5|.|few
TGTGCCAGCAGCTTATCCGGGGCAAGGGAGACCCAGTACTTC
CASSLSGARETQYF
>TRBV28|TRBJ1-5|.|.
TGTGCCAGCAGCTTTACTCAACGACGGGTTAATCAGCCCCAGCATTTT
CASSFTQRRVNQPQHF
>TRBV18|TRBJ1-1|.|few
TGTGCCAGCTCACTATCCGGGGAGAGCACTGAAGCTTTCTTT
CASSLSGESTEAFF
>TRBV28|TRBJ2-5|TRBD2|.
TGTGCCAGCAGTTTATACGATATACTAGCGTCCGGCCAAGAGACCCAGTACTTC
CASSLYDILASGQETQYF
>TRBV5-1|TRBJ2-5|TRBD2|.
TGCGCCAGCAGCTTAAGGCTAGCGGGGGGCCAAGAGACCCAGTACTTC
CASSLRLAGGQETQYF